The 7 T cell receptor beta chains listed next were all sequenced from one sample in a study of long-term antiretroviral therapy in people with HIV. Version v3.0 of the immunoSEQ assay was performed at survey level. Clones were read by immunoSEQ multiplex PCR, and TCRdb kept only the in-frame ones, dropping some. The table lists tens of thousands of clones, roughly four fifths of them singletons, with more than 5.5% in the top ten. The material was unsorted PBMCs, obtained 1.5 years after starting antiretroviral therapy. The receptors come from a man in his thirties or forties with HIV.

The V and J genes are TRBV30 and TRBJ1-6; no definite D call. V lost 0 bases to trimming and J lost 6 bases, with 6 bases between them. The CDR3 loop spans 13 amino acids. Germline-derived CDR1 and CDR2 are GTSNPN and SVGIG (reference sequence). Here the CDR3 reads CAWSVGSNSPLHF. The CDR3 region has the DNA TGTGCCTGGAGTGTTGGCAGTAATTCACCCCTCCACTTT.

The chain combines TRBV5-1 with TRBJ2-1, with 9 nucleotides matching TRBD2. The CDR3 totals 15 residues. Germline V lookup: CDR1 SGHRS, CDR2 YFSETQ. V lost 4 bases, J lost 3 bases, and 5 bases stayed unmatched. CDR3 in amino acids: CASSRERGVYNEQFF. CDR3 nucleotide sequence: TGCGCCAGCAGCAGGGAGCGGGGGGTCTACAATGAGCAGTTCTTC.

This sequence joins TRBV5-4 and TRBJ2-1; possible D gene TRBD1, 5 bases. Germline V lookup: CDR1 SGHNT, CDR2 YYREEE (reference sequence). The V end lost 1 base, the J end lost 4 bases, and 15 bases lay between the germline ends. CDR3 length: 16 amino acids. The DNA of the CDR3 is TGTGCCAGCAGCTTGCAGGGTGGAGCCTCGTACAATGAGCAGTTCTTC. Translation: CASSLQGGASYNEQFF.

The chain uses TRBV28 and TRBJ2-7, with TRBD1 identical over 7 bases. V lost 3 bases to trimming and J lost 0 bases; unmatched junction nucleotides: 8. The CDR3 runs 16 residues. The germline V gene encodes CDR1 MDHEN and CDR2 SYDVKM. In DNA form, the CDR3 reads TGTGCCAGCAGTTTTCCCCGACAGGGCTACTCCTACGAGCAGTACTTC. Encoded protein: CASSFPRQGYSYEQYF.

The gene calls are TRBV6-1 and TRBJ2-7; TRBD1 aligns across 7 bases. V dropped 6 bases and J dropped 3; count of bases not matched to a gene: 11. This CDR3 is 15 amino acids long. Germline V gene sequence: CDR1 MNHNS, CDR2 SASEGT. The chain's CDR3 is CASSPSGGLSYEQYF. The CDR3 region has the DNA TGTGCCAGCAGCCCGTCAGGGGGTTTAAGCTACGAGCAGTACTTC.

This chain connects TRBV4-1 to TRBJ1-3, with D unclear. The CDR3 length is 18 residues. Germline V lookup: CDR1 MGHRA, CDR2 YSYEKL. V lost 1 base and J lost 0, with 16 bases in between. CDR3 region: CASSQVVSRFSSGNTIYF. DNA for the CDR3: TGCGCCAGCAGCCAAGTGGTGAGTCGTTTCAGCTCTGGAAACACCATATATTTT.

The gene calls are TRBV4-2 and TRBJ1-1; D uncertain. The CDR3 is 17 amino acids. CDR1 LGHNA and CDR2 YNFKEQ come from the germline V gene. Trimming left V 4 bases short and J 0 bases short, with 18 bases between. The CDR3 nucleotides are TGTGCCAGCAGCCTGGAGTCGGGCGATTCAATGAACACTGAAGCTTTCTTT. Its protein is CASSLESGDSMNTEAFF.